These T cell receptor beta chains were read from a single sample in a study of cytomegalovirus exposure and HLA in healthy donors. The repertoire was sequenced with immunoSEQ multiplex PCR; TCRdb's copy has only in-frame clones and lacks some. The top ten clones hold 4.2% of a sample with about 120,000 clones, 77% of them seen once. Sequenced material: PBMCs. These receptors were obtained from a male donor in good health and CMV-seropositive. Both conserved end residues are part of each CDR3. Size is omitted from some rows. Given values are once, few, many or a class for expanded clones.

TRBV5-1 . CASSLGTSAYNEQFF
TRBV6-4 few CASSRNSGSGGEQFF
TRBV5-1 . CASRRQANTGELFF
TRBV2 . CASFFDRGNTIYF
TRBV19 . CASSIGGVRNEQFF
TRBV6-5 . CASSSPRTSGMGELFF
TRBV6-1 few CASRLISGNTIYF
TRBV7-9 . CASSLGDRGIRQPQHF
TRBV28 . CASSPPFEGKSYEQYF
TRBV9 few CASSPGTGFYEQYF
TRBV7-3 few CASSLVAGRNNEQFF
TRBV28 . CASSPREAYEQYF
TRBV5-1 . CASSLAGGYNSPLHF
TRBV5-1 . CASSLASGAGELFF
TRBV5-8 few CASSLGSLGVIDEQYF
TRBV6-5 few CASSRSVSNTEAFF
TRBV11-2 . CASSYVTGPGNTIYF
TRBV28 . CASRGLAGGSFTDTQYF
TRBV5-1 . CASSLAGAGAYEQYF
TRBV28 few CASSLSVGGETQYF
TRBV18 . CASSRTSSGSTGELFF
TRBV5-1 . CASSPVRRDTHEQYF
TRBV6-1 . CASSEGVSGGTDTQYF
TRBV6-1 . CASSEGGENTEAFF
TRBV9 . CASSLSGASGMTEQYF
TRBV27 . CASSFGERAQETQYF
TRBV6-1 . CASSDEGAEEQYF
TRBV15 . CATSPWPGTRNNEKLFF
TRBV12-1 . CASSFIVVCQGFPYNEQFF
TRBV19 . CASLGGGYQPQHF
TRBV20-1 . CSASKSEQYF
TRBV18 . CASSLDRAGNTIYF
TRBV28 once CASSWTSHEQYF
TRBV4-2 . CASSQGLAGTDTQYF
TRBV6-1 . CASSTSGGADNEQFF
TRBV9 once CASSVTTGVGNEQFF
TRBV27 . CASSYTVNTEAFF
TRBV11-2 . CASSLDPLAGAGGEQFF
TRBV19 . CASGSGGANNEQFF
TRBV19 . CASSRRMDTQYF
TRBV25-1 few CASSAGQMELPGANVLTF
TRBV30 . CAWQASSPLHF
TRBV28 few CASSSFGTDSQETQYF
TRBV5-1 . CASSLSPGEFTGELFF